This T cell receptor beta chain was identified in a study of OX40 agonist ivuxolimab in advanced cancers. Describing the broader study: The costimulatory receptor OX40 (CD134) was targeted by ivuxolimab, a fully human IgG2 agonistic monoclonal antibody. Intravenous ivuxolimab was administered to patients every 2 weeks at six dose levels: 0.01, 0.1, 0.3, 1.5, 3 and 10 mg/kg. Of the 50 to 55 dose-escalation patients, hepatocellular carcinoma was present in roughly 19, melanoma in some 15, renal cell carcinoma in 9 and head and neck cancer in 9. The dose-escalation cohort was over 70% male with a mean age of roughly 62 years, ranging from 23 to 79. Prior anti-PD-1, anti-PD-L1 or anti-CTLA-4 therapy was permitted, and 35% to 40% of dose-escalation patients had received checkpoint inhibitors. Partial responses occurred in three dose-escalation patients, of whom one had hepatocellular carcinoma and two had cutaneous melanoma. The point of sequencing TCRbeta in the periphery was to test whether ivuxolimab changed TCR sequence diversity and drove clonal T-cell expansion. The paper reports the monotherapy dose-escalation portion (N of about 54 patients) of the phase I ivuxolimab trial.

Broad study findings and their caveats: After ivuxolimab, more expanded clones were found on average in CD8+ T cells than in CD4+ T cells. Which antigens the clonally expanded peripheral T cells were specific for was not determined. Low levels of normalized T-cell clonal expansion were also seen in some patients who did not respond. Partial responders in the 0.1-3.0 mg/kg groups had among the lowest normalized peripheral clonal expansion, especially among CD8+ T cells. Clonal expansion of both CD4+ and CD8+ blood T cells was observed from baseline to week 6 at doses 0.1 to 3.0 mg/kg.

For sequencing of the TCRbeta CDR3 region, genomic DNA was extracted from the sorted cells. The immunoSEQ Assay was used for sequencing of TCRbeta CDR3 regions. TCRdb mirrors the immuneACCESS table, restricted to in-frame sequences. Some clones are absent from its copies; in checked studies, under half trace to an unresolved V gene, and the reason for the others is unknown. The table for this sample lists tens of thousands of clones; roughly four fifths of them were counted only once. The top ten clonotypes cover around 20% of the sample. Note on this clone: What antigen it recognizes has not been identified. No base quality information exists; no much larger clone differs at one position.

Patients with a history of autoimmune disease or receiving systemic immunosuppression were excluded from the trial. Peripheral blood for TCR sequencing was collected from all dose cohorts at baseline, on cycle 4 day 1, and on cycle 7 day 1. The samples were drawn from a first-in-human, open-label, multicenter phase I dose-escalation trial of ivuxolimab. Adults with locally advanced or metastatic melanoma, renal cell carcinoma, hepatocellular carcinoma or head and neck squamous cell carcinoma were enrolled in the trial. Before TCR sequencing, CD4+ T cells and CD8+ T cells from peripheral blood were sorted into separate populations. The CDR3 sequence holds 12 residues, the cysteine and phenylalanine included. The only DNA kept is the CDR3, 36 bases in frame from the first base. V and J are truncated by 3 bases and 4 bases respectively, leaving an intervening sequence of 4 bases. Looking up the germline V gene (reference sequence) yields CDR1 LNHDA and CDR2 SQIVND.

In this chain, TRBV19 is recombined with TRBJ2-1, with the D gene uncertain. This TCR derives from an adult with an advanced solid tumor such as melanoma, head and neck, liver or kidney cancer. The source was CD4+ or CD8+ T cells sorted from blood, collected in a trial of the OX40 agonist ivuxolimab. In nucleotides, the sequence is TGTGCCAGTAGTATCGGGTACAATGAGCAGTTCTTC. Its amino acids are CASSIGYNEQFF. The entire variable domain, with the stretches around the CDR3 drawn from the reference TRBV19 and TRBJ2-1 proteins, is DGGITQSPKYLFRKEGQNVTLSCEQNLNHDAMYWYRQDPGQGLRLIYYSQIVNDFQKGDIAEGYSVSREKKESFPLTVTSAQKNPTAFYLCASSIGYNEQFFGPGTRLTVL.